A single sample gave rise to the 32 T cell receptor beta chains below, sequenced in a study of molecular identifiers for immune sequencing clone quantification. Each CDR3 protein is one row after TCRdb ran MiXCR on the PCR reads. The top ten hold more than 0.8% of the sample, which has 300,000 to 350,000 distinct CDR3 sequences, around a fifth seen once. The sample comprised naive CD8+ T cells from blood, with Jurkat cell RNA spiked in. Subset given: FACS-sorted CD8+CD4-CCR7+CD45RA+ naive T cells. These receptors were collected from a human donor in good health. Some libraries in this study had Jurkat cell RNA spiked in.

A single count supports this clonotype. A much bigger clone sits one base away, suggesting this may be a read error. A read error is likely, as this CDR3 ends without the conserved phenylalanine or tryptophan. The chain recombines TRBV27 with TRBJ2-3; the D is unclear. Trimming cost V 6 bases and J 0 bases, with 13 bases left between them. The germline V gene encodes CDR1 MNHEY and CDR2 SMNVEV (reference sequence). The CDR3 has 15 amino acids. The CDR3 region is CASSEDVTSTDTQYL. DNA of the CDR3: TGTGCCAGCAGCGAGGATGTCACTAGCACAGATACGCAGTATCTT.

Comments on this clonotype: A much larger clone differs from this one at a single base, so this may be a read error. The CDR3 DNA follows: TGCGCCAGCAGCCAAGCCTTAGGGGAAAAACTGTCTTTT. Amino acids: CASSQALGEKLSF. This sequence joins TRBV4-3 and TRBJ1-4, with D possibly being TRBD1 (5 bases). The germline gives CDR1 LGHNA, CDR2 YSLEER. The CDR3 spans 13 residues.

For this clonotype: A much larger clone differs by one base, so this may be a read error. No conserved phenylalanine or tryptophan ends this CDR3, so it is likely a read error. The V and J genes are TRBV5-3 and TRBJ1-1; D call uncertain. TRBV5-3 is flagged as an ORF with uncertain function. The CDR3 spans 13 residues. The chain's CDR3 is CASSFDKSAEAFS. DNA of the CDR3: TGTGCCAGCAGCTTCGACAAAAGCGCTGAAGCTTTCTCT.

This clonotype showed up many times. The chain couples TRBV5-6 to TRBJ2-6; TRBD1 might be the D (5 bases). CDR3 size: 16 residues. In germline, CDR1 is SGHDT, CDR2 YYEEEE. Trimming stripped 2 bases from V and 0 bases from J, with 9 bases between. CDR3 in DNA: TGTGCCAGCAGCTTCCTGGGGCTCTCTGGGGCCAACGTCCTGACTTTC. Amino acids: CASSFLGLSGANVLTF.

In this sample, this clonotype turned up a few times. The V gene is TRBV10-3, the J gene TRBJ2-1; the match to TRBD2 covers 8 bases. The CDR3 consists of 15 residues. The germline gives CDR1 ENHRY, CDR2 SYGVKD. Trimming took 0 bases from V and 8 from J; bases not matched to a gene: 6. CDR3 amino acids: CAISESTGGLHEQFF. The CDR3 DNA reads TGTGCCATCAGTGAGTCTACGGGAGGGCTACATGAGCAGTTCTTC.

This clonotype came up many times. This chain uses TRBV4-1 with TRBJ2-1; 8 bases map to TRBD1. V was clipped by 3 bases and J by 2 bases; unmatched bases: 3. The CDR3 extends over 15 amino acids. Germline CDR1 is MGHRA and CDR2 is YSYEKL. CDR3 protein: CASSQDRATYNEQFF. The CDR3 nucleotides read TGCGCCAGCAGCCAGGACAGGGCTACCTACAATGAGCAGTTCTTC.

The CDR3 is CASSPAAGAHTDTQYF. Written as DNA, the CDR3 is TGTGCCAGCAGCCCCGCAGCGGGGGCACACACAGATACGCAGTATTTT. The chain uses TRBV13 and TRBJ2-3, with 8 bases aligning to TRBD2. This CDR3 is 16 amino acids long. The V gene's germline CDR1 is PRHDT and CDR2 FYEKMQ (reference sequence). V trimming: 5 bases; J trimming: 2 bases; junction bases outside the gene matches: 9. Full variable domain (remainder filled in from reference TRBV13 and TRBJ2-3): AAGVIQSPRHLIKEKRETATLKCYPIPRHDTVYWYQQGPGQDPQFLISFYEKMQSDKGSIPDRFSAQQFSDYHSELNMSSLELGDSALYFCASSPAAGAHTDTQYFGPGTRLTVL.

This clonotype was seen many times. The chain links TRBV2 to TRBJ2-7; D may be TRBD1 or TRBD2 (6 bases each). There are 15 residues in the CDR3. Trimming stripped 2 bases from V and 5 bases from J, with 16 bases between. Germline V gene sequence: CDR1 SNHLY, CDR2 FYNNEI. CDR3 loop: CASSERGARIHEQYF. CDR3 sequence (DNA): TGTGCCAGCAGTGAAAGGGGGGCAAGGATCCACGAGCAGTACTTC.

This clonotype has a count of ten or more. The V and J genes are TRBV24-1 and TRBJ2-3; 7 nucleotides agree with TRBD2. J lost 0 bases, V lost 5 bases, and 4 bases had no gene match. Looked up from germline, CDR1 is KGHDR and CDR2 is SFDVKD. The CDR3 sequence is 15 residues long. The CDR3 region has the DNA TGTGCCACCAGTGTTCCTAGCGGAAGCACAGATACGCAGTATTTT. Translating gives CATSVPSGSTDTQYF.

V is TRBV11-2 and J is TRBJ2-1, with 11 bases aligning to TRBD2. The CDR3 length is 16 residues. Germline CDR1 SGHAT, CDR2 FQNNGV. Trimming removed 5 bases from V and 4 bases from J; junction bases left unmatched: 7. The CDR3 reads CASSPRASGGYNEQFF. CDR3 DNA: TGTGCCAGCAGCCCCCGGGCTAGCGGGGGGTACAATGAGCAGTTCTTC.

This clonotype was counted at least ten times. Here the CDR3 reads CATGDIHHNEQFF. The CDR3 DNA follows: TGTGCCACCGGGGACATTCACCACAATGAGCAGTTCTTC. The rearrangement links TRBV27 to TRBJ2-1; D may be TRBD1 (6 bases). The CDR3 is 13 residues long. CDR1 is MNHEY, CDR2 SMNVEV, per germline (reference sequence). V was trimmed by 10 bases and J by 5 bases, leaving 15 bases between them.

Regarding this clonotype: A much bigger clone sits one base away, suggesting this may be a read error. This rearrangement joins TRBV7-9 to TRBJ2-1; the D gene is possibly TRBD2 (5 bases). There are 14 residues in the CDR3. Germline V gene sequence: CDR1 SEHNR, CDR2 FQNEAQ (reference sequence). The chain's CDR3 is CVSSPEGRLVEQFF. The CDR3 bases are TGTGTCAGCAGCCCCGAGGGAAGGCTTGTTGAGCAGTTCTTC.

As regards this clonotype: A much larger clone differs from this one at a single base, so this may be a read error. The chain links TRBV10-2 to TRBJ1-1; D gene uncertain. The CDR3 totals 12 residues. The germline gives CDR1 WSHSY, CDR2 SAAADI. The CDR3 DNA is TGCGCCAACAGTGAGTCGAGGACGCGGGCTTTCTTT. This sequence encodes CANSESRTRAFF.

This clonotype was observed at least ten times. V usage is TRBV15 and J usage is TRBJ2-3, with D perhaps TRBD1 (6 bases). V lost 5 bases, J lost 3 bases, and 12 bases lay in between. The CDR3 sequence is 14 residues long. The germline V gene encodes CDR1 LNHNV and CDR2 YYDKDF (reference sequence). The CDR3 DNA follows: TGTGCCACCAGCGAAGACAGGCGGACAGATACGCAGTATTTT. Amino acids: CATSEDRRTDTQYF.

Comments on this clonotype: Lacking the conserved final phenylalanine or tryptophan, this CDR3 likely reflects a read error. The chain links TRBV6-2 or TRBV6-3 to TRBJ2-1, with a weak D call TRBD1 (5 bases). Germline-derived CDR1 and CDR2 are MNHEY and SVGEGT. V was clipped by 0 bases and J by 2 bases, with 11 bases between them. CDR3 length equals 16 residues. CDR3 in amino acids: CASSYSDSSPYNEQFL. The CDR3 coding sequence is TGTGCCAGCAGTTACTCTGACAGCAGTCCCTACAATGAGCAGTTCCTC.

This clonotype turned up a few times. The rearrangement joins TRBV10-3 to TRBJ2-7; D unresolved. In germline, CDR1 is ENHRY, CDR2 SYGVKD. The CDR3 runs to 14 residues. The V end was cut by 6 bases, the J end by 0 bases, with 12 bases between. The CDR3 is CAIRQDHSSYEQYF. CDR3 sequence (DNA): TGTGCCATCAGGCAGGATCACTCCTCCTACGAGCAGTACTTC.

This clonotype occurred many times. The rearrangement joins TRBV19 to TRBJ1-5; TRBD1 is a possible D gene (6 bases). CDR1 is LNHDA, CDR2 SQIVND, per germline (reference sequence). This CDR3 has 14 amino acids. V was cut by 2 bases and J by 4 bases, with 9 bases left in between. In DNA, the CDR3 is TGTGCCAGTAGTATAACACAGGGTAATCAGCCCCAGCATTTT. Translation: CASSITQGNQPQHF.

V gene TRBV12-3 or TRBV12-4 combines with J gene TRBJ1-2; D may be TRBD1 (6 bases). Trimming removed 3 bases from V and 7 bases from J, with 12 bases in between. The CDR3 extends over 13 amino acids. This chain's CDR3 is CASSFLTGFGYTF. In DNA, the CDR3 is TGTGCCAGCAGTTTTTTAACAGGGTTTGGCTACACCTTC.

The table lists this clonotype with many counts. This chain uses TRBV29-1 with TRBJ2-5, with 7 positions matching TRBD2. The trim removed 4 bases at V and 9 bases at J, leaving 20 bases unmatched. The CDR3 is 16 amino acids. CDR1 is SQVTM, CDR2 ANQGSEA, per germline. CDR3 bases: TGCAGCGTTGGGGGGTTGAGCGGGGCCCCTCTTTTGGCCCAGTACTTC. It is translated as CSVGGLSGAPLLAQYF. Variable domain in full (rest from reference TRBV29-1 and TRBJ2-5): SAVISQKPSRDICQRGTSLTIQCQVDSQVTMMFWYRQQPGQSLTLIATANQGSEATYESGFVIDKFPISRPNLTFSTLTVSNMSPEDSSIYLCSVGGLSGAPLLAQYFGPGTRLLVL.

This clonotype was detected ten times or more. The CDR3 coding sequence is TGTGCCAGCAGCGCCAGGGGACCGAGCTCCTACGAGCAGTACTTC. Protein: CASSARGPSSYEQYF. The rearrangement joins TRBV7-9 to TRBJ2-7; D perhaps matches TRBD1 (6 bases). This CDR3 spans 15 amino acids. Trimming removed 5 bases at V and 0 bases at J, with 14 bases between. Germline V lookup: CDR1 SEHNR, CDR2 FQNEAQ (reference sequence).

This clonotype was recorded at least ten times. The V call is TRBV30, the J call TRBJ1-1; unclear D gene. The CDR3 totals 12 residues. The V end lost 2 bases, the J end lost 1 base, and 5 bases lay between the germline ends. Looked up from germline, CDR1 is GTSNPN and CDR2 is SVGIG (reference sequence). CDR3 DNA: TGTGCCTGGAGTATGGGGAACACTGAAGCTTTCTTT. It encodes CAWSMGNTEAFF.

This clonotype was found a few times. The CDR3 nucleotides are TGTGCCAGCAGCCTTCGGTCTGAAGCTTTCTTT. Amino acid sequence: CASSLRSEAFF. This chain joins TRBV7-9 and TRBJ1-1; D gene uncertain. The CDR3 sequence is 11 residues long. V lost 5 bases, J lost 6 bases, and 7 bases lay in between. Germline assignment: CDR1 SEHNR and CDR2 FQNEAQ (reference sequence).

This clonotype was seen ten or more times. This chain links TRBV5-6 with TRBJ1-5, with 9 bases identical to TRBD1. V shed 4 bases and J 2 bases; nucleotides not matched to a gene: 4. Germline-derived CDR1 and CDR2 are SGHDT and YYEEEE. The CDR3 consists of 15 residues. The DNA of the CDR3 is TGTGCCAGCAGCGCGGGACAGGGAGGCAATCAGCCCCAGCATTTT. This translates into CASSAGQGGNQPQHF.

The chain combines TRBV12-3 or TRBV12-4 with TRBJ2-5; 8 bases fit TRBD1. This CDR3 contains 14 residues. Trimming removed 8 bases from V and 5 bases from J; junction bases left unmatched: 10. CDR3 in DNA: TGTGCCAGCCGACAGGGGCTTGTAGGGGAGACCCAGTACTTC. This codes for CASRQGLVGETQYF.

This clonotype has more than one count but fewer than ten. This chain links TRBV6-5 with TRBJ2-7; 12 bases align to TRBD2. The germline CDR1 and CDR2 sequences are MNHEY and SVGAGI. This CDR3 has 16 amino acids. V was pared by 2 bases and J by 1 base, with 3 bases of the junction left unmatched. In DNA, the CDR3 is TGTGCCAGCAGTTACACTAGCGGGGGGTTATCCTACGAGCAGTACTTC. Residues: CASSYTSGGLSYEQYF.

Points on this clonotype: Being one base from a much bigger clone, this may be a read error. The chain joins TRBV30 to TRBJ2-7, with 10 bases aligning to TRBD1. The CDR3 spans 14 residues. The germline gives CDR1 GTSNPN, CDR2 SVGIG (reference sequence). The CDR3 is CARSVGTGEYEQYF. The CDR3 DNA sequence: TGTGCCCGGAGTGTTGGGACAGGGGAATACGAGCAGTACTTC.

This clonotype appeared many times. The chain combines TRBV6-6 with TRBJ2-3; D remains ambiguous. The CDR3 sequence is 15 residues long. Trimming removed 2 bases at V and 5 bases at J, with 14 bases between. Looked up from germline, CDR1 is MNHNY and CDR2 is SVGAGI (reference sequence). CDR3 region: CASSYLLAAQDTQYF. CDR3 nucleotides: TGTGCCAGCAGTTACCTCTTGGCGGCTCAAGATACGCAGTATTTT.

This clonotype was counted ten times or more. The V and J genes are TRBV5-1 and TRBJ2-2; no definite D call. This CDR3 contains 13 residues. Germline V gene sequence: CDR1 SGHRS, CDR2 YFSETQ. V was pared by 4 bases and J by 6 bases, with 10 bases between. CDR3 loop: CASSPLFPGELFF. In DNA form, the CDR3 reads TGCGCCAGCAGCCCGCTTTTTCCCGGGGAGCTGTTTTTT.

Comment on this clonotype: The junction shows a germline mismatch at one end, possibly a read error. The chain joins TRBV6-1 to TRBJ1-1; TRBD1 aligns across 7 bases. This CDR3 has 14 amino acids. Germline loops: CDR1 MNHNS, CDR2 SASEGT. The CDR3 region is CAGRQGDGNTGAFF. In nucleotides, the CDR3 is TGTGCCGGCAGACAGGGCGACGGGAACACTGGAGCTTTCTTT.

Ten or more counts support this clonotype. V and J are TRBV2 and TRBJ2-2; maybe TRBD1 (6 bases). Germline CDR1 and CDR2: SNHLY and FYNNEI. The CDR3 consists of 16 residues. The germline V and J ends were trimmed by 5 bases and 6 bases, with 19 bases remaining between them. CDR3 sequence (DNA): TGTGCCAGCAGTTTACAGTGGGGGCTAAACCCCGGGGAGCTGTTTTTT. This codes for CASSLQWGLNPGELFF.

This clonotype has more than one count but fewer than ten. The chain employs TRBV9 and TRBJ2-2; 9 bases match TRBD1. This CDR3 contains 16 residues. Germline loops: CDR1 SGDLS, CDR2 YYNGEE. V lost 0 bases, J lost 7 bases, and 7 bases stayed unmatched. CDR3 amino acids: CASSVEVQGADGELFF. CDR3 sequence (DNA): TGTGCCAGCAGCGTAGAGGTACAGGGGGCGGACGGGGAGCTGTTTTTT.

This clonotype has at least ten counts. This chain joins TRBV7-9 and TRBJ1-5; D is possibly TRBD1 (5 bases). CDR1 and CDR2 from the germline V gene are SEHNR and FQNEAQ (reference sequence). The CDR3 has 14 amino acids. Between the trimmed V and J ends, which lost 5 bases and 2 bases, there was a span of 10 bases. DNA for the CDR3: TGTGCCAGCAGCCTAGACAGCCGCAATCAGCCCCAGCATTTT. Translated, it gives CASSLDSRNQPQHF.